Reported below is one T cell receptor (beta chain). Recovered status in Cohort 3 required two negative PCRs, clearance, or symptom resolution. The sample belongs to a study of blood T cell repertoires in COVID-19. Overall study context: T cells, B-cell-depleted T cells, or PBMCs supplied cDNA or gDNA.

Sequenced by immunoSEQ multiplex PCR; TCRdb stores in-frame clones only, minus some. This table holds 150,000 to 200,000 clones, about 89% found once. The specimen was PBMCs or T cells enriched from blood (not recorded which). The receptor comes from a woman aged 18 to 35 who had recovered from COVID-19.

The CDR3 here is CASSYSPASSNQPQHF. The CDR3 DNA reads TGTGCCAGCAGTTACTCTCCCGCGAGTAGCAATCAGCCCCAGCATTTT. This rearrangement joins TRBV6-2 or TRBV6-3 to TRBJ1-5, with D unclear. CDR3 length: 16 amino acids. V lost 0 bases and J lost 0, with 9 bases in between. From germline, CDR1 is MNHEY and CDR2 SVGEGT.